What follows describes a single TCR beta chain. Its matching antigen is unknown. These data are taken from a study of T cell clonotyping in hematopoietic cell transplantation. Germline V gives CDR1 SNHLY, CDR2 FYNNEI. The CDR3 sequence is 12 residues long. Deletions cut 5 bases from V and 4 bases from J, with 8 bases between. Stated time point: recipient sample about 28 days before transplant, after cytoreduction. Sequencing was performed with immunoSEQ multiplex PCR; in TCRdb, only in-frame clones are kept and a portion is missing. Here the sample spans some 16,000 clones, about 92% being singletons. Study results and caveats: CD4 and CD8 repertoire contributions could not be separated without sorting. Higher Inverse Simpson Index values in graft donor and pretransplant recipient predicted broader posttransplant TCR diversity.

The sample in question was peripheral blood mononuclear cells, obtained before stem cell transplant. The receptor's source is a man aged 18 to 35 with biphenotypic leukemia. Some clones in this sample may be carry-over from other donors' samples. V gene TRBV2 combines with J gene TRBJ1-2; perhaps TRBD1 as D (5 bases). CDR3 nucleotide sequence: TGTGCCAGCAGTTCGACAGTCTATGGCTACACCTTC. Protein: CASSSTVYGYTF.